This T cell receptor beta chain derives from a study of PD-L1 blockade in urothelial cancer (dated by TCRdb to about 2017). Describing the broader study: Therapy was started at some point between 2014 and 2016 for all patients, and atezolizumab 1,200 mg was administered intravenously every 3 weeks. About 90% of the 29 patients were males with bladder-origin urothelial cancer, and about 60% of the 29 reported a prior smoking history. Patients had an ECOG performance status of 0 or 1 and had received between 0 and 3 prior chemotherapy regimens. Blood samples were analyzed at two time points: 3 weeks after treatment start (second dose) and 6 weeks after treatment start. A median of about 150,000 T cells and 83,000 or so unique TCRs was obtained from blood samples, and a median clonality of roughly 0.08 was observed. The study was an exploratory multi-omic analysis of somatic, immune and clinical correlates of response to PD-L1 blockade with atezolizumab in urothelial cancer. Pretreatment tumor samples, along with matched peripheral blood serially collected before and after atezolizumab treatment, were subjected to TCR sequencing. Durable clinical benefit was defined as progression-free survival longer than 6 months, and TCR features were also tested against progression-free and overall survival. Whole exome sequencing and RNA sequencing of pretreatment tumors were performed alongside TCR sequencing in the same patients. Roughly 10 patients reached durable clinical benefit, while about 19 patients did not. Pretreatment blood TCR-seq was available for about 27 patients, at least one posttreatment blood collection was obtained for about 24 patients, and tumor TCR-seq was available for about 24 patients. The study at large found these results: Improved progression-free and overall survival was found to be associated with pretreatment peripheral blood TCR clonality below the median. Small sample size (n ≈ 29) and many exploratory analyses mean the results are intended to be hypothesis-generating. Patients with durable benefit showed greater expansion of tumor-associated TCR clones in peripheral blood 3 weeks after starting treatment (n = 22, p = 0.022).

The time point label, as the study defines it: peripheral blood 6 weeks after treatment start. The cohort comprised nearly 30 patients with locally advanced or metastatic urothelial carcinoma treated at Memorial Sloan Kettering on a trial protocol. Peripheral blood mononuclear cells were collected pretreatment and during treatment, with between 1 and 8 total time points per patient. The Qiagen DNeasy Blood extraction kit was used to purify genomic DNA from total PBMCs and tumor samples. PBMCs were collected pretreatment and during treatment, and were isolated and stored as previously described. To estimate absolute template abundance from read counts, synthetic TCR analog templates were spiked into each PCR. The immunoSEQ assay was used to amplify TCRbeta CDR3 regions from genomic DNA with bias-controlled V and J gene primers. Sequencing of rearranged TCRbeta segments was done at approximately 20X coverage. On the authors' methods: Sequencing errors were corrected by clustering and CDR3s were annotated against IMGT to assign V, D and J genes. Only productive TCRbeta rearrangements were used in downstream analyses, excluding out-of-frame or stop-codon sequences. Clonality was computed as one minus Shannon entropy normalized by the log of the number of unique productive sequences. Clones differing between time points or between blood and tumor were identified using Fisher's exact test with Benjamini-Hochberg correction, with an adjusted p below 0.01 applied as the threshold. TCRdb obtained this table from immuneACCESS and retained in-frame rearrangements with V and J assigned. These tables miss some clones; where compared with another copy, unresolved V genes account for less than half of the shortfall, and the remainder is unexplained. V and J calls and clone size come straight from that table; D and trimming were deduced from the DNA. The sample table shows 90,000 to 130,000 clones, and around 90% are seen once. More than 3% of the sample is taken by the ten largest.

The CDR3, from cysteine to phenylalanine, totals 17 residues. Only the CDR3 portion is preserved as DNA: 51 bases, with reading frame beginning at the first base. The germline V gene gives CDR1 as MNHNS and CDR2 as SASEGT. V loses 2 bases at its end and J loses 1 base; junction bases beyond the gene matches: 6. A note on this clone: Its antigen target is currently unknown. Base qualities are not at hand, and no much larger clone is one base apart.

The sequence was collected from a man between 60 and 75 years old with urothelial cancer. The chain employs TRBV6-1 and TRBJ1-5, with TRBD1 matching 9 junction bases. The specimen comprised PBMCs, sampled around atezolizumab (anti-PD-L1) treatment. This receptor has the CDR3 CASSEWGQGGSNQPQHF. In nucleotide form, the sequence is TGTGCCAGCAGTGAATGGGGACAGGGTGGGAGCAATCAGCCCCAGCATTTT.